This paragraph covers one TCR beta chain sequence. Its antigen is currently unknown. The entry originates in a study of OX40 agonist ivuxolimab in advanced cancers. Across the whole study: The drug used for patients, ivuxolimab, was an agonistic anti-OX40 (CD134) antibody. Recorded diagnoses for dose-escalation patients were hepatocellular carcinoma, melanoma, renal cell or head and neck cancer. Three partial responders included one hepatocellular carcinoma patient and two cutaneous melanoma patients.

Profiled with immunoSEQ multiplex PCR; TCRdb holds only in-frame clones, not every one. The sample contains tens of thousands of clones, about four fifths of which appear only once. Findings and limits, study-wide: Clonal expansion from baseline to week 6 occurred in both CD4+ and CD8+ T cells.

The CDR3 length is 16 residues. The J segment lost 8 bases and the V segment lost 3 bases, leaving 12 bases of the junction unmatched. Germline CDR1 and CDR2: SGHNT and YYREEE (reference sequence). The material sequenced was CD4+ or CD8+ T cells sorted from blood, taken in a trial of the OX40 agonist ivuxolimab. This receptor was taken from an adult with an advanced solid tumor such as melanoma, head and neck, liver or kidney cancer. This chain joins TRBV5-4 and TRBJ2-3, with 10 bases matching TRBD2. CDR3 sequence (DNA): TGTGCCAGCAGCTCGCCAATGAGCGGGAGGGCCGGTACGCAGTATTTT. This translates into CASSSPMSGRAGTQYF. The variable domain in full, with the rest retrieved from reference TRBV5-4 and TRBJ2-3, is ETGVTQSPTHLIKTRGQQVTLRCSSQSGHNTVSWYQQALGQGPQFIFQYYREEENGRGNFPPRFSGLQFPNYSSELNVNALELDDSALYLCASSSPMSGRAGTQYFGPGTRLTVL.